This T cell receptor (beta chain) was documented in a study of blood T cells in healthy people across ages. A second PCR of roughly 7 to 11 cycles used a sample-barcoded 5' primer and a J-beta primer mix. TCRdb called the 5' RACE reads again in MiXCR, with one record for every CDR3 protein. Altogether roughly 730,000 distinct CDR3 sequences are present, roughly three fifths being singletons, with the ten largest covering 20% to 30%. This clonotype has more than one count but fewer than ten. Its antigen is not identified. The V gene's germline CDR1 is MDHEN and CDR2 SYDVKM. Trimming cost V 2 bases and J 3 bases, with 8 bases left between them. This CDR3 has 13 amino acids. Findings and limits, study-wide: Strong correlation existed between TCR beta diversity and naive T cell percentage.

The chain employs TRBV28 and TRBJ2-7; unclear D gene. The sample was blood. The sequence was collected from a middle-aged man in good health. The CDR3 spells CASSLIQDYEQYF. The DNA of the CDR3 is TGTGCCAGCAGTTTAATTCAGGACTACGAGCAGTACTTC.